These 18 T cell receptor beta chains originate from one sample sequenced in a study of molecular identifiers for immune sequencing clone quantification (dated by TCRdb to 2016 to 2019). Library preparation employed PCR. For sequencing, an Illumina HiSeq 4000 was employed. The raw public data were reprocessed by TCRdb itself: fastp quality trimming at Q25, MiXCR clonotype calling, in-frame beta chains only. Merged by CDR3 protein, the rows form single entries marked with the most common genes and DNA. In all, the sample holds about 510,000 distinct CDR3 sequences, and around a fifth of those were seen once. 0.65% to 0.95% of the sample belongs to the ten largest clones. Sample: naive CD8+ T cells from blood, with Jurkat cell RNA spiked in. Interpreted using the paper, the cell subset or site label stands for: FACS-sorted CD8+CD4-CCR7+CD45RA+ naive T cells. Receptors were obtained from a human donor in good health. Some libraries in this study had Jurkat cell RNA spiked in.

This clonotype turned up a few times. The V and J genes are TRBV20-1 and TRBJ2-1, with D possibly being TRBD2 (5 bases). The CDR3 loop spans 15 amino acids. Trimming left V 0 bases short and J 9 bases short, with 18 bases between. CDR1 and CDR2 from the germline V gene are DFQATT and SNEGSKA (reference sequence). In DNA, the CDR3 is TGCAGTGCTAGAGATCTTCGGGGAATCTACGCTGAGCAGTTCTTC. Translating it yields CSARDLRGIYAEQFF.

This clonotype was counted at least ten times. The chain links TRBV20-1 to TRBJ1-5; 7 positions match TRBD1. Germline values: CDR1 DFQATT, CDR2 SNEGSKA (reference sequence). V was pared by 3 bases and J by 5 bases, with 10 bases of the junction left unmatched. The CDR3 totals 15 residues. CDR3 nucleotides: TGCAGTGCTAGTGAGGTAGGGGGCGATTATCAGCCCCAGCATTTT. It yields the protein CSASEVGGDYQPQHF.

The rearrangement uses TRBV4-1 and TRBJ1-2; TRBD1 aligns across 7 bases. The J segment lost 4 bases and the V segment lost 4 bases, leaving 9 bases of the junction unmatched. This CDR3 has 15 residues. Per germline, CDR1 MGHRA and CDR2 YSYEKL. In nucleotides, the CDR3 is TGCGCCAGCAGCCGAGATCGAGGGGGCGTCTATGGCTACACCTTC. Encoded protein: CASSRDRGGVYGYTF.

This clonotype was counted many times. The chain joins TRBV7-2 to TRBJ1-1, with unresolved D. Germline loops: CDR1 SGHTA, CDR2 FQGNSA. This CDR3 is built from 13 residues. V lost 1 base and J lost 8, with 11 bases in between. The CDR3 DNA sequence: TGTGCCAGCAGCTTAGGTTCATGGGCAGAAGCTTTCTTT. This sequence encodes CASSLGSWAEAFF.

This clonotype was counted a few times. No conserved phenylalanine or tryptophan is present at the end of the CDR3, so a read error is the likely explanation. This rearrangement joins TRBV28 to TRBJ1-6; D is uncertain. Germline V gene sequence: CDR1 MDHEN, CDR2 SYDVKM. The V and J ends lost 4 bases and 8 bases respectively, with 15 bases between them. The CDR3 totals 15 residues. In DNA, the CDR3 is TGTGCCAGCAGTTCACGGCAGACCAAGTATTCACCCCTCCACTCT. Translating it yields CASSSRQTKYSPLHS.

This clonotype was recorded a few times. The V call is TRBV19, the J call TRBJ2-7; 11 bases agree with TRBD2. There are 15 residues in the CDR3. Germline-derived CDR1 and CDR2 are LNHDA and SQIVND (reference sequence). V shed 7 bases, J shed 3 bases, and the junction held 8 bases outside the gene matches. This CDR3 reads CASTDPGTSGYEQYF. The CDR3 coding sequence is TGTGCCAGTACCGACCCCGGGACTAGCGGCTACGAGCAGTACTTC.

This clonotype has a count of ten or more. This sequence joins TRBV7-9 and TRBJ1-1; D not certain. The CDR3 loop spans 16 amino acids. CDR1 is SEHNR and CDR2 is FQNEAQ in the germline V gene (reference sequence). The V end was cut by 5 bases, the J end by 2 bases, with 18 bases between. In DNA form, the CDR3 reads TGTGCCAGCAGCGGCGGTTTTTCCCTTTCCAACACTGAAGCTTTCTTT. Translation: CASSGGFSLSNTEAFF.

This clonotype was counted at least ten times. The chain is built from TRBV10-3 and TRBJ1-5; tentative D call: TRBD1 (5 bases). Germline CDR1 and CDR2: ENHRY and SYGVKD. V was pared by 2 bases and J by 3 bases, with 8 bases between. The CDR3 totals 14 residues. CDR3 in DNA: TGTGCCATCAGTGAGGACAGAGTCAATCAGCCCCAGCATTTT. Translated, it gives CAISEDRVNQPQHF.

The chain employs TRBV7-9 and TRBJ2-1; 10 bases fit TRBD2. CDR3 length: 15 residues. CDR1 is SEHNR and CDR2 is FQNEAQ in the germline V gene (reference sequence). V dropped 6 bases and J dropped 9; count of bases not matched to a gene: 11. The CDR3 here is CASRTSGGAGAEQFF. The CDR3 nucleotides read TGTGCCAGCAGGACCAGCGGGGGGGCCGGTGCTGAGCAGTTCTTC. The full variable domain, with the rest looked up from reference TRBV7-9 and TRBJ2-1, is DTGVSQNPRHKITKRGQNVTFRCDPISEHNRLYWYRQTLGQGPEFLTYFQNEAQLEKSRLLSDRFSAERPKGSFSTLEIQRTEQGDSAMYLCASRTSGGAGAEQFFGPGTRLTVL.

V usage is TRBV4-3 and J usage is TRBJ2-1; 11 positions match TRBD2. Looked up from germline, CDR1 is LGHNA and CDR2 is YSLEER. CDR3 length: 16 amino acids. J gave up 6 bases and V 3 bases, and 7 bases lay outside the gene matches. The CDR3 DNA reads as TGCGCCAGCAGCCACCGATCTAGCGGGAGGAGCAATGAGCAGTTCTTC. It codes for CASSHRSSGRSNEQFF.

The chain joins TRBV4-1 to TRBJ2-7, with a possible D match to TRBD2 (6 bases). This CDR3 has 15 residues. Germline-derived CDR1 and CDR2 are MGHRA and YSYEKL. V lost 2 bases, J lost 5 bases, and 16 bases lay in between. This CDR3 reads CASSQRAQGLHEQYF. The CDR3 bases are TGCGCCAGCAGCCAACGGGCTCAGGGACTCCACGAGCAGTACTTC.

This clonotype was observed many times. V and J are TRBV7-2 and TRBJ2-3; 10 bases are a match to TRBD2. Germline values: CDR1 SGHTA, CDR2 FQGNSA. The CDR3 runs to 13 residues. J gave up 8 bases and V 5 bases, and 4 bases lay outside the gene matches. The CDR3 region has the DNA TGTGCCAGCAGCGGCAGACTAGCGGGTACGCAGTATTTT. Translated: CASSGRLAGTQYF.

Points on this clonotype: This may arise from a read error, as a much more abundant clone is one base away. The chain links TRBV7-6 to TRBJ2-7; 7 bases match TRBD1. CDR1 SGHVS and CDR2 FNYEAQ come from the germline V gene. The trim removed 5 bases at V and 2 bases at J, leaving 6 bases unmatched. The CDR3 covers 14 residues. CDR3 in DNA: TGTGCCAGCAGCCCCAACCAGGGGGCCTACGAGCAGTACTTC. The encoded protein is CASSPNQGAYEQYF.

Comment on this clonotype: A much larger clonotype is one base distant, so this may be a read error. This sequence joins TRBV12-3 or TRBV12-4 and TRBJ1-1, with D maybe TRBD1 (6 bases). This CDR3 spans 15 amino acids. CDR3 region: CVSSFSSKGDTEAFF. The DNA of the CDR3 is TGTGTCAGCAGTTTTAGCTCGAAGGGGGACACTGAAGCTTTCTTT.

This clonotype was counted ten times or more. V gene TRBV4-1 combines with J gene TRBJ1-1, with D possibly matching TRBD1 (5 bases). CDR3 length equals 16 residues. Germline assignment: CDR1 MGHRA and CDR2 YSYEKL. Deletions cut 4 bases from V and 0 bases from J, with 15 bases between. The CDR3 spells CASSLEGPVMNTEAFF. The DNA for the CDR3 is TGCGCCAGCAGCCTGGAGGGGCCAGTCATGAACACTGAAGCTTTCTTT.

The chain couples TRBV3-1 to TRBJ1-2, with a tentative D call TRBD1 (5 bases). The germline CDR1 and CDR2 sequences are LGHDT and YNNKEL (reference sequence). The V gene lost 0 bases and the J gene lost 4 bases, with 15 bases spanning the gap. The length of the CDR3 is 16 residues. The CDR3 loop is CASSQEGARVSYGYTF. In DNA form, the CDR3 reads TGTGCCAGCAGCCAAGAAGGGGCCAGGGTTTCCTATGGCTACACCTTC. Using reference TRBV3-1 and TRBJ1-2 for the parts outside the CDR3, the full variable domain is DTAVSQTPKYLVTQMGNDKSIKCEQNLGHDTMYWYKQDSKKFLKIMFSYNNKELIINETVPNRFSPKSPDKAHLNLHINSLELGDSAVYFCASSQEGARVSYGYTFGSGTRLTVV.

The CDR3 coding sequence is TGCAGCGTGGACCCTTATAACAGGGAGAATGAGCAGTTCTTC. Encoded protein: CSVDPYNRENEQFF. The V and J genes are TRBV29-1 and TRBJ2-1; the D gene is possibly TRBD1 (6 bases). Per the germline V gene, CDR1 is SQVTM and CDR2 is ANQGSEA. This CDR3 comprises 14 residues. Trimming removed 6 bases at V and 7 bases at J, with 19 bases between.

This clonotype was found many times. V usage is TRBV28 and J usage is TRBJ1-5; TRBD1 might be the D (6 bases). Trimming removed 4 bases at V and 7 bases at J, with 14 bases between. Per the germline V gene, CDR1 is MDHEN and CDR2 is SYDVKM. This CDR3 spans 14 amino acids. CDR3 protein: CASSSRDTRQPQHF. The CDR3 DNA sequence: TGTGCCAGCAGTTCCCGGGACACCAGACAGCCCCAGCATTTT.